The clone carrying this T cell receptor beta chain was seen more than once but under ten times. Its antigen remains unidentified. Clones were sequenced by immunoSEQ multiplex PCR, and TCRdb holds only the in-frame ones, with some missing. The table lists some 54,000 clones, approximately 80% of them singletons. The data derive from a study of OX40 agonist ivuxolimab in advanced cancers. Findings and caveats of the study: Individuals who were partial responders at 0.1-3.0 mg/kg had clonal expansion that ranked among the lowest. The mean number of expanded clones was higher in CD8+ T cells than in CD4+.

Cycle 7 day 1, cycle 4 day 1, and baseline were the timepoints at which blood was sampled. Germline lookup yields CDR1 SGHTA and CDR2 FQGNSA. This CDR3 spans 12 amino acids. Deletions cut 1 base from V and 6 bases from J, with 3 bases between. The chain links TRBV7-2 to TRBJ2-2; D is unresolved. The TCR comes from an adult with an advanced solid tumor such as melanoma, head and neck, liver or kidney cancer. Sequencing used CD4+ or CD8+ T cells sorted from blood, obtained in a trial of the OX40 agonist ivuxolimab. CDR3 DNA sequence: TGTGCCAGCAGCTTAGGTCCCGGGGAGCTGTTTTTT. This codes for CASSLGPGELFF.